The clone carrying this T cell receptor beta chain was observed a single time. The sample is drawn from a study of shared clonotypes between healthy human individuals. Here immunoSEQ multiplex PCR was the method, and the copy in TCRdb shows in-frame clones only, minus some. Of some 490,000 clones listed, over 70% are singletons. CDR3 length equals 14 residues. V lost 2 bases and J lost 5; bases outside the gene matches: 2. Germline CDR1 reads MGHRA; CDR2 reads YSYEKL. The rearrangement joins TRBV4-1 to TRBJ2-7, with TRBD2 identical over 11 bases. This clonotype was sampled from a woman in her thirties or forties in good health. Some clones in this sample may be carry-over from other donors' samples. The sample was PBMCs. As DNA, the CDR3 is TGCGCCAGCAGCCAACTAGCGGGAGGCAACGAGCAGTACTTC. Encoded protein: CASSQLAGGNEQYF.